A selection of T cell receptor beta chains follows, all from one sample in a study of T cell responses to AZD1222 COVID-19 vaccine. Assay used: immunoSEQ multiplex PCR; TCRdb lists only in-frame clones, some missing. Of roughly 190,000 clones in the sample, about nine tenths were seen once. The material sequenced was peripheral blood, taken on day 0 of AZD1222 vaccination. Every receptor here comes from an adult in good health. CDR3s include the opening cysteine and the closing phenylalanine or tryptophan. Each record gives: J gene, V gene, CDR3 protein.

j_gene: TRBJ2-7
v_gene: TRBV12-3/TRBV12-4
CDR3aa: CASSRGLTYEQYF

j_gene: TRBJ2-7
v_gene: TRBV18
CDR3aa: CASSPPGARYEQYF

j_gene: TRBJ2-1
v_gene: TRBV12-3/TRBV12-4
CDR3aa: CASSPWTGPQFF

j_gene: TRBJ1-2
v_gene: TRBV29-1
CDR3aa: CSVLGPTGGGYTF

j_gene: TRBJ2-2
v_gene: TRBV5-6
CDR3aa: CASSLRDRDTGELFF

j_gene: TRBJ1-1
v_gene: TRBV5-1
CDR3aa: CASSLEGASTEAFF

j_gene: TRBJ2-7
v_gene: TRBV6-4
CDR3aa: CASSDSRLDSPPGTANSYEQYF

j_gene: TRBJ1-2
v_gene: TRBV18
CDR3aa: CASSPVATGYHGYTF

j_gene: TRBJ2-1
v_gene: TRBV5-1
CDR3aa: CASSLGTVNEQFF

j_gene: TRBJ2-1
v_gene: TRBV7-2
CDR3aa: CASSLAGGGNEQFF

j_gene: TRBJ1-5
v_gene: TRBV28
CDR3aa: CASSLLRGQGPDQPQHF

j_gene: TRBJ2-5
v_gene: TRBV2
CDR3aa: CASKTGRTPSQETQYF